One sample yielded the 14 T cell receptor beta chains listed below, sequenced in a study of brain T cells in children with intractable seizures. Clones were sequenced by immunoSEQ multiplex PCR, and TCRdb holds only the in-frame ones, with some missing. This table holds approximately 60,000 clones, approximately 95% found once. The material sequenced was peripheral blood, taken at surgery. Receptor source: a boy under three years old with focal cortical dysplasia and intractable seizures.

The chain couples TRBV11-2 to TRBJ2-5, with D uncertain. The CDR3 covers 11 residues. V was pared by 1 base and J by 7 bases, with 4 bases between. The germline gives CDR1 SGHAT, CDR2 FQNNGV. The CDR3 nucleotides are TGTGCCAGCAGCTTAGGCGGGACCCAGTACTTC. Residues: CASSLGGTQYF.

The V call is TRBV7-3, the J call TRBJ2-2, with 13 bases identical to TRBD2. CDR1 is SGHTA and CDR2 is FQGTGA in the germline V gene. The CDR3 is 14 amino acids. Trimming at V came to 6 bases and at J to 5 bases, leaving 0 bases not matched to a gene. This CDR3 is CASRTSGRTGELFF. DNA for the CDR3: TGTGCCAGCAGGACTAGCGGGAGGACCGGGGAGCTGTTTTTT.

J is TRBJ1-5 and V is TRBV2; D gene ambiguous. V gave up 4 bases and J gave up 6 bases, with 7 bases separating them. This CDR3 region has 12 residues. Germline V CDR1 and CDR2: SNHLY, FYNNEI. This chain's CDR3 is CASSVPGQPQHF. In nucleotides, the CDR3 is TGTGCCAGCAGTGTCCCAGGTCAGCCCCAGCATTTT.

V gene TRBV28 combines with J gene TRBJ2-4, with unresolved D. Trimming stripped 2 bases from V and 3 bases from J, with 17 bases between. The CDR3 runs 17 residues. The germline gives CDR1 MDHEN, CDR2 SYDVKM. The CDR3 sequence is CASSLTQRALSKNIQYF. CDR3 DNA: TGTGCCAGCAGTTTAACCCAAAGGGCCCTAAGCAAAAACATTCAGTACTTC.

The chain joins TRBV7-9 to TRBJ2-7; 12 positions agree with TRBD1. The CDR3 totals 15 residues. In germline, CDR1 is SEHNR, CDR2 FQNEAQ (reference sequence). Trimming cost V 4 bases and J 4 bases; bases outside gene matches: 5. The CDR3 DNA reads TGTGCCAGCAGCTCGCCGGGACAGGGGGCATACGAGCAGTACTTC. Protein product: CASSSPGQGAYEQYF.

The CDR3 bases are TGCAGTGCTAGAGAGGGGGAAAAACTGTTTTTT. The encoded protein is CSAREGEKLFF. The chain carries TRBV20-1 and TRBJ1-4; D gene unclear. V lost 0 bases and J 8 bases, leaving 4 bases between the germline ends. This CDR3 region has 11 residues. Looked up from germline, CDR1 is DFQATT and CDR2 is SNEGSKA (reference sequence).

This clone was observed once. The chain joins TRBV3-1 (or the pseudogene TRBV3-2) to TRBJ2-3; D perhaps matches TRBD1 (5 bases). The CDR3 sequence is 14 residues long. Per germline, CDR1 LGHDT and CDR2 YNNKEL (reference sequence). Trimming removed 2 bases from V and 0 bases from J, with 6 bases in between. CDR3 region: CASSQTGSTDTQYF. CDR3 nucleotide sequence: TGTGCCAGCAGCCAAACAGGTAGCACAGATACGCAGTATTTT.

This clone was seen only once. This sequence joins TRBV19 and TRBJ1-5; 7 bases match TRBD1. The CDR3 sequence is 14 residues long. V lost 6 bases and J lost 4; bases outside the gene matches: 6. Germline assignment: CDR1 LNHDA and CDR2 SQIVND (reference sequence). CDR3: CASRPGQRNQPQHF. The CDR3 DNA is TGTGCCAGTAGACCGGGACAGAGGAATCAGCCCCAGCATTTT.

The chain links TRBV7-9 to TRBJ2-7; D uncertain. Trimming left V 1 base short and J 4 bases short, with 2 bases between. CDR1 is SEHNR and CDR2 is FQNEAQ in the germline V gene (reference sequence). CDR3 size: 11 residues. CDR3 sequence (DNA): TGTGCCAGCAGCTTAGATTACGAGCAGTACTTC. This gives the protein CASSLDYEQYF.

This clone appeared a single time. The chain carries TRBV7-2 and TRBJ2-7; D is unclear. V was shortened by 3 bases and J by 0 bases, with 3 bases between the two germline ends. The germline V gene has CDR1 SGHTA and CDR2 FQGNSA. This CDR3 comprises 12 residues. The CDR3 nucleotides read TGTGCCAGCAGCTTCAACTCCTACGAGCAGTACTTC. Amino acids: CASSFNSYEQYF.

The rearrangement joins TRBV7-9 to TRBJ2-5, with 10 bases identical to TRBD2. Trimming at V came to 1 base and at J to 4 bases, leaving 15 bases not matched to a gene. Germline assignment: CDR1 SEHNR and CDR2 FQNEAQ (reference sequence). There are 19 residues in the CDR3. The CDR3 DNA follows: TGTGCCAGCAGCTTAGTTGGAAGGGGCAAGCGGGAGGGACCAGAGACCCAGTACTTC. Translation: CASSLVGRGKREGPETQYF.

The CDR3 spells CASTNGGAPLYQETQYF. CDR3 bases: TGTGCCAGCACCAACGGGGGGGCACCCCTGTACCAAGAGACCCAGTACTTC. The chain has TRBV21-1 and TRBJ2-5; the DNA was not compared with TRBD2, the D call given in the table. TRBV21-1 has pseudogene status. The CDR3 covers 17 residues.

This clone was seen just once. The V and J genes are TRBV15 and TRBJ1-5; no definite D call. Trimming took off 0 bases at V and 3 bases at J, with 18 bases between the two ends. CDR1 LNHNV and CDR2 YYDKDF come from the germline V gene (reference sequence). CDR3 length: 18 amino acids. CDR3 in DNA: TGTGCCACCAGCAGAGATTCCCTAGCCCCCAGTTTCAATCAGCCCCAGCATTTT. Its translation is CATSRDSLAPSFNQPQHF.

The V and J genes are TRBV20-1 and TRBJ1-1, with 7 bases lining up with TRBD1. J was trimmed by 6 bases and V by 3 bases; bases with no gene match: 4. CDR3 length: 12 residues. Germline V gives CDR1 DFQATT, CDR2 SNEGSKA (reference sequence). The CDR3 nucleotides read TGCAGTGCTAGTGCCACAGGGGCTGAAGCTTTCTTT. The encoded protein is CSASATGAEAFF.